This record covers a single T cell receptor beta chain. This clonotype was detected a few times. Its antigen specificity is not known. No per-base quality is available; no much larger clone lies one base away. Library creation used PCR. These reads were obtained on a NextSeq 500. Bulk TCR libraries were made following a previously described method, with the TCR primers given in Table S5. The Qiagen AllPrep DNA/RNA kit was used to purify total RNA. Before analysis, reads from multiple sequencing runs of one library were combined. In the authors' own workflow: Reads were retained only if their TCR constant sequence matched exactly, and those retained reads were trimmed to 150 nt and grouped according to their 12-nt molecular barcodes. Within each barcode group, reads were sub-clustered at a 15% Levenshtein threshold, and quality-weighted consensus sequences were built per RNA molecule. Non-functional sequences were removed, as were lower-count sequences one edit away from another. Based on a fit of two negative binomial distributions, barcode sub-clusters having less than 20% of the maximum read count were discarded. Using fastp trimming at Q25 and MiXCR clonotype assembly, TCRdb reanalyzed the public sequencing data and kept in-frame beta chains. CDR3 protein sequences are deduplicated, and each keeps its most common genes and DNA. The V and J calls here are based on TCRdb, not the publication. In this sample the table shows a few hundred thousand distinct CDR3 sequences, 24% of which occur a single time. The ten largest clones capture 0.65% to 0.75% of the sample.

These data belong to a study of molecular identifiers for immune sequencing clone quantification (dated 2018 in TCRdb). Turning to the overall study: In a replicate experiment, RNA from roughly 20,000 or 100,000 naive CD8 T cells was split into five aliquots, four of which were sequenced. This methods study used CD8 T cells to benchmark TCR RNA copy counting and molecular-identifier clustering-based TCR repertoire sequencing (MIDCIRS).

Libraries of naive CD8 T cells were generated from roughly 18,000 to 920,000 sorted cells, with 10%, 30% or 50% of the purified RNA used. Naive CD8 T cells, defined as CD8+CD4-CCR7+CD45RA+, were FACS-sorted into RLT Plus buffer on a BD FACSAria II. To test detection sensitivity, Jurkat RNA equal to approximately ten TCR copies was added to samples of about 17,000-1,100,000 naive CD8 T cells. CD8 T cells were enriched with RosetteSep CD8+ T Cell Enrichment Cocktail and Ficoll-Paque, followed by ACK red cell lysis. What the research found in general, with its limitations: Highly expanded clone sizes could be underestimated because identical TCR molecules may share a barcode. Without barcode sub-clustering, chimeric consensus sequences inflated TCR diversity; chimeras reached as high as 47%. The naive libraries included spiked-in Jurkat TCR RNA (roughly 9 copies' worth), and this RNA is not part of the donor repertoire. Spiked-in Jurkat TCR RNA equivalent to a single cell was reported to be detectable even among 750,000 to 1,000,000 naive CD8 T cells. In CMV-specific effector cells, clones with more than 20 RNA copies accounted for over 98% of molecules, whereas in naive cells such clones accounted for under 1%. Modeling gave about 3.2 recovered TCR RNA copies per cell versus approximately 11 by digital PCR, implying 25% to 30% capture efficiency.

CDR1 DFQATT and CDR2 SNEGSKA were looked up in the germline V gene (reference sequence). From the cysteine through the phenylalanine, the CDR3 covers 16 amino acids. Just CDR3 DNA is preserved here, 48 bases in frame from base 1. V trim: 0 bases; J trim: 5 bases; unmatched bases: 8. Rearrangement joined TRBV20-1 to TRBJ2-2; TRBD1 aligns with 8 central bases. This sequence was found in a human donor in good health. Some libraries in this study had Jurkat cell RNA spiked in. Sequenced input: naive CD8+ T cells from blood, with Jurkat cell RNA spiked in. Per the publication, the cell subset or site label means: FACS-sorted CD8+CD4-CCR7+CD45RA+ naive T cells. The CDR3 reads CSARDFQGAETGELFF. In nucleotides, the sequence is TGCAGTGCTAGAGATTTTCAGGGGGCTGAGACCGGGGAGCTGTTTTTT.